Described below is a single T cell receptor beta chain sequence and its context. This clonotype was observed a few times. Its antigen remains unidentified. One base away there is no much larger clone; base qualities are not given. This record comes from a study of response to subunit inactivated influenza vaccine (dated by TCRdb to the late 2010s). Background for the entire study: Deep quantitative profiling of the T cell receptor repertoire was used in the study to follow responses to a trivalent subunit inactivated influenza vaccine. What the research found in general, with its limitations: According to the authors, only a limited number of new T cells may be recruited by each seasonal influenza vaccination.

The library was produced with RT-PCR. For sequencing, an Illumina HiSeq 2500 was employed. Clones were called with MiXCR by TCRdb after fastp trimmed the public reads at Q25, and only in-frame beta chains were retained. Identical CDR3 proteins give one entry, which carries the most common genes and DNA. Here the sample has about 570,000 distinct CDR3 sequences; roughly 10% occur a single time. Together, the top ten hold roughly a tenth of the sample. The sequence was obtained from a man aged 50 or older who received an inactivated influenza vaccine. Donor details come from another sample of the same person, matched by shared clones. Sequences were derived from PBMCs from blood, sampled on the day of vaccination.

In nucleotide form, the sequence is TGTGCCAGCAGCCCGCCAACGGGGCTGAATTACAATGAGCAGTTCTTC. This yields the protein CASSPPTGLNYNEQFF. The chain couples TRBV7-2 to TRBJ2-1, with the D segment possibly TRBD1 or TRBD2, each aligning over 5 bases. V is pared back by 5 bases and J by 4 bases, with 18 bases lying between the germline termini. CDR1 and CDR2 are drawn from the germline V gene: SGHTA, FQGNSA. CDR3 length: 16 amino acids, cysteine to phenylalanine. Only the CDR3 part of the read is kept: 48 bases, read in frame from the first base.